Given below is one TCR beta chain in context. This CDR3 has 15 amino acids. Between the trimmed V and J ends, which lost 7 bases and 2 bases, there was a span of 18 bases. Per germline, CDR1 MNHNY and CDR2 SVGAGI (reference sequence). The repertoire was sequenced with immunoSEQ multiplex PCR; TCRdb's copy has only in-frame clones and lacks some. The sample holds a few hundred thousand clones, 70% seen once. The sample is drawn from a study of cytotoxic CD8 clonotypes in ibrutinib-treated CLL. The sequencing used PBMCs, collected after 24 months of ibrutinib treatment. This chain uses TRBV6-6 with TRBJ2-7; possibly TRBD2 for D (5 bases). The receptor comes from a human donor with chronic lymphocytic leukemia. The CDR3 coding sequence is TGTGCCAGCATCCATGACTTCGGGGAAACCTACGAGCAGTACTTC. Protein product: CASIHDFGETYEQYF.